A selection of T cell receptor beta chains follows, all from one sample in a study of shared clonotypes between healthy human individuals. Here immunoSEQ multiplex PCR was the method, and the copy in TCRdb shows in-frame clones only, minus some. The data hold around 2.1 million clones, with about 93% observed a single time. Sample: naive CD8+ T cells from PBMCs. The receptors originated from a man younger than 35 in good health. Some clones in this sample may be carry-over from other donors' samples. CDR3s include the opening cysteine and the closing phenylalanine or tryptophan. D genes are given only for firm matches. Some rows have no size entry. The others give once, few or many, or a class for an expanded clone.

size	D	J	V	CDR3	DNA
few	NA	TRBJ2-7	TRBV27	CASSHGSSYEQYF	TGTGCCAGCAGTCACGGTAGCTCCTACGAGCAGTACTTC
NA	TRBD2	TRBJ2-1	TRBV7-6	CASSPTSGTYNEQFF	TGTGCCAGCAGCCCGACTAGCGGTACCTACAATGAGCAGTTCTTC
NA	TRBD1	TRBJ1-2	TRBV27	CASSFGQGTFYGYTF	TGTGCCAGCAGTTTCGGACAGGGAACGTTTTATGGCTACACCTTC
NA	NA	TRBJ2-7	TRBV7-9	CASSLRQDEQYF	TGTGCCAGCAGCTTACGACAAGACGAGCAGTACTTC
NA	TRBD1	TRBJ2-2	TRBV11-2	CASRDRAANTGELFF	TGTGCCAGCAGAGACAGGGCCGCGAACACCGGGGAGCTGTTTTTT
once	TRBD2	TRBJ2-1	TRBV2	CASSEGGGKDNEQFF	TGTGCCAGCAGTGAAGGGGGGGGTAAGGACAATGAGCAGTTCTTC
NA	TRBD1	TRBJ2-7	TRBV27	CASSLQVPLPPRTGSSEGQYF	TGTGCCAGCAGTTTACAAGTCCCCCTCCCGCCCAGGACAGGGAGCTCAGAGGGGCAGTACTTC
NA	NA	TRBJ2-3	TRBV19	CASSIWQGDTQYF	TGTGCCAGTAGTATATGGCAAGGGGATACGCAGTATTTT
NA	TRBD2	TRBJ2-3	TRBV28	CASSLLVASGSISSPSDTQYF	TGTGCCAGCAGTTTATTGGTAGCTAGCGGGAGCATCTCGTCTCCTTCGGATACGCAGTATTTT
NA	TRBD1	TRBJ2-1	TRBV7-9	CASSLLGQGPHEQFF	TGTGCCAGCAGCTTACTGGGACAGGGTCCCCATGAGCAGTTCTTC
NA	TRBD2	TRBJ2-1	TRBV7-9	CASSLERTSANEQFF	TGTGCCAGCAGCTTAGAAAGGACTAGCGCCAATGAGCAGTTCTTC
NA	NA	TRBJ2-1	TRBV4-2	CASSQEGGGPYEQFF	TGTGCCAGCAGCCAGGAAGGAGGAGGACCCTATGAGCAGTTCTTC
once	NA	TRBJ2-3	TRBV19	CASSIVASTDTQYF	TGTGCCAGTAGTATAGTCGCGAGCACAGATACGCAGTATTTT
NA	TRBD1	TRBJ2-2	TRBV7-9	CASSWSGQVNTGELFF	TGTGCCAGCAGCTGGAGCGGACAGGTTAACACCGGGGAGCTGTTTTTT
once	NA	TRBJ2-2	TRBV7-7	CASSLGTPGELFF	TGTGCCAGCAGCCTTGGGACACCCGGGGAGCTGTTTTTT
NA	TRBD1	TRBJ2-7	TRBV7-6	CASSDGTGGYEQYF	TGTGCCAGCAGCGACGGGACAGGTGGCTACGAGCAGTACTTC
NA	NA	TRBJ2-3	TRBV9	CASSAETGGGTDTQYF	TGTGCCAGCAGCGCCGAGACAGGCGGAGGCACAGATACGCAGTATTTT
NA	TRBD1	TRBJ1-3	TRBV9	CASSVPGGGNTIYF	TGTGCCAGCAGCGTTCCAGGGGGCGGAAACACCATATATTTT
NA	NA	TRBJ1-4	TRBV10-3	CATGNNEKLFF	TGTGCCACCGGCAATAATGAAAAACTGTTTTTT
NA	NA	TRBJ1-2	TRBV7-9	CASSSLVGYTF	TGTGCCAGCAGCTCCCTGGTTGGCTACACCTTC
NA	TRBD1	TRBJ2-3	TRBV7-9	CASTPPGQESTDTQYF	TGTGCCAGCACCCCCCCGGGACAGGAAAGCACAGATACGCAGTATTTT
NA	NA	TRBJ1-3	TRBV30	CAWSGWEGNGNTIYF	TGTGCCTGGAGTGGTTGGGAGGGTAATGGAAACACCATATATTTT
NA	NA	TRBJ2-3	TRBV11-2	CASSPMTGSTDTQYF	TGTGCCAGCAGCCCAATGACAGGAAGCACAGATACGCAGTATTTT
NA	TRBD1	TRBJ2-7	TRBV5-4	CASSLVVGRGRYEQYF	TGTGCCAGCAGCTTGGTTGTGGGCAGGGGGCGATACGAGCAGTACTTC
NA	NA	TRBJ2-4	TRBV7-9	CASSLSDSAQNIQYF	TGTGCCAGCAGCTTAAGTGACAGCGCCCAAAACATTCAGTACTTC
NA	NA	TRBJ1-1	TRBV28	CASSLSGVEAFF	TGTGCCAGCAGTTTATCAGGGGTTGAAGCTTTCTTT
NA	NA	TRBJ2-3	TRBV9	CASSVAAASTDTQYF	TGTGCCAGCAGCGTAGCGGCCGCTAGCACAGATACGCAGTATTTT
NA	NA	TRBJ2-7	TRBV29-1	CSVGSGNYEQYF	TGCAGCGTTGGTAGTGGGAACTACGAGCAGTACTTC
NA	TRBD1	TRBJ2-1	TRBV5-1	CASSPTGGTFNEQFF	TGCGCCAGCAGTCCTACAGGGGGCACCTTCAATGAGCAGTTCTTC
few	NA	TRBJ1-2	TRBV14	CASRAKTEGYGYTF	TGTGCCAGCAGAGCCAAGACAGAGGGCTATGGCTACACCTTC
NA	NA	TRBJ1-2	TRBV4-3	CASSQDRDPGAYGYTF	TGCGCCAGCAGCCAAGACCGGGACCCGGGGGCCTATGGCTACACCTTC
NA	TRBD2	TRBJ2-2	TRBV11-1	CASSSGTSGGELFF	TGTGCCAGCAGCTCCGGGACTAGTGGCGGGGAGCTGTTTTTT
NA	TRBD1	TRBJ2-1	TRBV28	CASRTGQGAFGPSYNEQFF	TGTGCCAGCAGGACCGGCCAGGGGGCGTTTGGGCCCTCCTACAATGAGCAGTTCTTC
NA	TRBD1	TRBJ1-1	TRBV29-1	CSALGGQGSEAFF	TGCAGCGCATTAGGGGGCCAAGGGTCTGAAGCTTTCTTT
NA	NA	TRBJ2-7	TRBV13	CASSYVTGLTYEQYF	TGTGCCAGCAGCTACGTGACAGGTCTCACCTACGAGCAGTACTTC
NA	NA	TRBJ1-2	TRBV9	CASSVEGFGGYTF	TGTGCCAGCAGCGTAGAGGGTTTTGGTGGCTACACCTTC
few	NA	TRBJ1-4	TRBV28	CASSQGYEKLFF	TGTGCCAGCAGTCAGGGCTATGAAAAACTGTTTTTT
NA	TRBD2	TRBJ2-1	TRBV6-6	CASSRNAGGWNEQFF	TGTGCCAGCAGCAGGAACGCGGGAGGTTGGAATGAGCAGTTCTTC
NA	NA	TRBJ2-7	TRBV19	CASSSRTSPYEQYF	TGTGCCAGTAGTTCAAGGACAAGTCCCTACGAGCAGTACTTC
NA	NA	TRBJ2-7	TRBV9	CASSARDGSSYEQYF	TGTGCCAGCAGCGCCAGGGACGGGAGCTCCTACGAGCAGTACTTC
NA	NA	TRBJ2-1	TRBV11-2	CASSLVQNEQFF	TGTGCCAGCAGCTTAGTACAAAATGAGCAGTTCTTC
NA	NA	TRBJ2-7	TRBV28	CASSFNEQYF	TGTGCCAGCAGCTTTAACGAGCAGTACTTC
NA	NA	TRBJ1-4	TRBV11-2	CASSLDRSTGYGEKLFF	TGTGCCAGCAGCTTAGACCGATCGACGGGGTACGGTGAAAAACTGTTTTTT
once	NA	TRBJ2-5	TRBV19	CASSDLTGLRETQYF	TGTGCCAGTAGTGATTTGACGGGGTTGAGGGAGACCCAGTACTTC
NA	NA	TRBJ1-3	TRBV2	CASSAVESGNTIYF	TGTGCCAGCAGCGCAGTGGAGTCTGGAAACACCATATATTTT
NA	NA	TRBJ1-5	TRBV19	CASSIMEGLSQPQHF	TGTGCCAGTAGTATAATGGAGGGTTTGAGTCAGCCCCAGCATTTT
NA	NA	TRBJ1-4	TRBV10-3	CAISESAGGNEKLFF	TGTGCCATCAGTGAGTCGGCAGGAGGTAATGAAAAACTGTTTTTT
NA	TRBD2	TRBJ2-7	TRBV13	CASSSPLAGGYEQYF	TGTGCCAGCAGCTCTCCGCTAGCGGGAGGTTACGAGCAGTACTTC
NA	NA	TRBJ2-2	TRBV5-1	CASSPDTGELFF	TGCGCCAGCAGCCCAGACACCGGGGAGCTGTTTTTT
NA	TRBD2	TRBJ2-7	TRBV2	CASSKGLAGGPYEQYF	TGTGCCAGCAGCAAGGGACTAGCGGGAGGGCCATACGAGCAGTACTTC